The rows below give T cell receptor beta chains drawn from one sample of a study of blood T cells in healthy people across ages. Each CDR3 protein gets one entry after TCRdb re-called the 5' RACE reads with MiXCR. Among about a million distinct CDR3 sequences listed, roughly 47% were seen once. The specimen was blood. The origin of the receptors is a woman aged 55-70 years in good health. The CDR3 runs from the conserved cysteine through the conserved F or W. A D gene is named only where the DNA matches it firmly. The listing skips clone size in some rows; elsewhere it reads once, few, many or a size class.

D: -
J: TRBJ2-4
size: -
V: TRBV7-9
DNA: TGTGCCAGCAGCTTAGGCCCGGACAAAAACATTCAGTACTTC
CDR3: CASSLGPDKNIQYF

D: -
J: TRBJ2-1
size: few
V: TRBV7-9
DNA: TGTGCCAGCAGTCGACCACTAGGCGAAGACAATGAGCAGTTCTTC
CDR3: CASSRPLGEDNEQFF

D: -
J: TRBJ2-7
size: -
V: TRBV12-3/TRBV12-4
DNA: TGTGCCAGCGGCCTCACACGAAGCGGCTCCTACAATGAGCAGTACTTC
CDR3: CASGLTRSGSYNEQYF

D: TRBD1
J: TRBJ1-4
size: -
V: TRBV4-3
DNA: TGCGCCAGCAGCCAACTCCGGGACAGCGACGAAAAACTGTTTTTT
CDR3: CASSQLRDSDEKLFF

D: -
J: TRBJ2-7
size: -
V: TRBV5-1
DNA: TGCGCCAGCAGCTTGGGGATCGCCATCCCCTCCTACGAGCAGTACTTC
CDR3: CASSLGIAIPSYEQYF

D: -
J: TRBJ2-5
size: many
V: TRBV4-2
DNA: TGTGCCAGCAGCCCCAAAGGATCAGAGACCCAGTACTTC
CDR3: CASSPKGSETQYF

D: TRBD2
J: TRBJ2-1
size: -
V: TRBV20-1
DNA: TGCAGTGCCCCGGGAGGAGGCTACAATGAGCAGTTCTTC
CDR3: CSAPGGGYNEQFF

D: -
J: TRBJ2-3
size: -
V: TRBV20-1
DNA: TGCAGTGCTAGTTGGCGCGAGAGGAAAGATACGCAGTATTTT
CDR3: CSASWRERKDTQYF

D: -
J: TRBJ2-7
size: -
V: TRBV11-2
DNA: TGTGCCAGCAGCCGTTACCCAAACAGGGACTACGAGCAGTACTTC
CDR3: CASSRYPNRDYEQYF

D: -
J: TRBJ2-7
size: -
V: TRBV6-6
DNA: TGTGCCAGCAAGCCTACGGGGCACGAGCAGTACTTC
CDR3: CASKPTGHEQYF

D: -
J: TRBJ1-5
size: once
V: TRBV24-1
DNA: TGTGCCACCAGACAGGCCGAGCGGCCCCAGCATTTT
CDR3: CATRQAERPQHF

D: TRBD2
J: TRBJ2-1
size: few
V: TRBV4-1
DNA: TGCGCCAGCAGCCAACTAGCGGGAGTGAGGAATGAGCAGTTCTTC
CDR3: CASSQLAGVRNEQFF

D: TRBD2
J: TRBJ2-7
size: few
V: TRBV12-3/TRBV12-4
DNA: TGTGCCAGCGGACGGACTAGCGGGAGCGAGCAGTACTTC
CDR3: CASGRTSGSEQYF

D: TRBD2
J: TRBJ2-1
size: -
V: TRBV29-1
DNA: TGCAGCGTTGGCGGGAGGGCCAGGAATGAGCAGTTCTTC
CDR3: CSVGGRARNEQFF

D: TRBD1
J: TRBJ2-5
size: -
V: TRBV28
DNA: TGTGCCAGCAGTGTCAGGGGGTCAGGGACCCAGTACTTC
CDR3: CASSVRGSGTQYF

D: TRBD1
J: TRBJ2-7
size: -
V: TRBV2
DNA: TGTGCCAGCAGTACCGGGACAGACCCATCCTACGAGCAGTACTTC
CDR3: CASSTGTDPSYEQYF

D: -
J: TRBJ2-7
size: -
V: TRBV6-5
DNA: TGTGCCAGCAGTTACTCGGGCCATTCTAGCTACGAGCAGTACTTC
CDR3: CASSYSGHSSYEQYF

D: TRBD2
J: TRBJ2-3
size: -
V: TRBV10-3
DNA: TGTGCCATCAGTGACGGACTAGCGGGAGGCGATACGCAGTATTTT
CDR3: CAISDGLAGGDTQYF

D: -
J: TRBJ2-5
size: few
V: TRBV24-1
DNA: TGTGCCACAAGTCAGCAAGAGACCCAGTACTTC
CDR3: CATSQQETQYF

D: TRBD2
J: TRBJ2-7
size: -
V: TRBV7-2
DNA: TGTGCCAGCAGCAGACGCCTAGCGGGAGTTCCCTACGAGCAGTACTTC
CDR3: CASSRRLAGVPYEQYF

D: -
J: TRBJ1-2
size: -
V: TRBV4-1
DNA: TGCGCCAGCAGCCAAGATAGGGGGGTGGGTGGCTACACCTTC
CDR3: CASSQDRGVGGYTF

D: TRBD2
J: TRBJ2-7
size: -
V: TRBV6-5
DNA: TGTGCCAGCAGTTACACTAGCGGGACGACCCCCGACGAGCAGTACTTC
CDR3: CASSYTSGTTPDEQYF

D: -
J: TRBJ1-1
size: -
V: TRBV29-1
DNA: TGCAGCGTTGAAGTGAGAACTGAAGCTTTCTTT
CDR3: CSVEVRTEAFF

D: TRBD2
J: TRBJ2-1
size: -
V: TRBV11-3
DNA: TGTGCCAGCAGCTTAGGTGGTAGCGGGAGAATCCATGAGCAGTTCTTC
CDR3: CASSLGGSGRIHEQFF